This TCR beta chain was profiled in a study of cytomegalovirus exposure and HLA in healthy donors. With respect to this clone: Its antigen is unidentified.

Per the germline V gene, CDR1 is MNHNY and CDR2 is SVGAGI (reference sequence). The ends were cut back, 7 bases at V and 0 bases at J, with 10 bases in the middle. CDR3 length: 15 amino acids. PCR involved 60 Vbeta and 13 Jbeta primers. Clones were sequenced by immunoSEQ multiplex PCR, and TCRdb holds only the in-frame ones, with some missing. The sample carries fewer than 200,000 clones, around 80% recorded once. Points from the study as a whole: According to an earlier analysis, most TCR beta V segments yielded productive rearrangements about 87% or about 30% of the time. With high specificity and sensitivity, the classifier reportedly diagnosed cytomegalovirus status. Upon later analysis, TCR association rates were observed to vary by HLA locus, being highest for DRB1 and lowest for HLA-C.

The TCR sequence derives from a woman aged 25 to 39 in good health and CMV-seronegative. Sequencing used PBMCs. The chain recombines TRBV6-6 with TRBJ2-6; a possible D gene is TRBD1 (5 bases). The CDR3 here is CASTRTSSGANVLTF. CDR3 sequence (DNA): TGTGCCAGCACGAGGACATCCTCTGGGGCCAACGTCCTGACTTTC.